The present entry profiles one T cell receptor beta chain with its context. CDR1 is MDHEN and CDR2 is SYDVKM in the germline V gene. This CDR3 has 14 amino acids. The method was immunoSEQ multiplex PCR; TCRdb's version includes in-frame clones alone and lacks a portion of them. The sample lists 35,000 to 45,000 clones, around nine tenths occurring once. These data are taken from a study of T cell changes during pregnancy in multiple sclerosis. The clonotype was recovered from a female donor in good health, enrolled as a control in a pregnancy study. Sequenced material: CD4+ T cells from peripheral blood mononuclear cells, taken in the first trimester of pregnancy. V usage is TRBV28 and J usage is TRBJ2-5; TRBD1 agrees at 7 bases. CDR3 sequence reads: CMSREQGKRETQYF. The CDR3 coding sequence is TGTATGAGCCGGGAACAGGGGAAGCGAGAGACCCAGTACTTC.